The 7 T cell receptor beta chains given below trace back to one sample, sequenced in a study of blood T cell repertoires in COVID-19. Repertoires were generated with immunoSEQ multiplex PCR, while TCRdb's copy carries only in-frame clones and drops some. The data show approximately 140,000 clones, 70% to 90% seen once. Sequenced sample: peripheral blood. The receptors here all came from a man between 65 and 79 years old with active COVID-19.

The J gene is TRBJ1-2, the V gene TRBV30; 7 bases are shared with TRBD1. CDR1 and CDR2 from the germline V gene are GTSNPN and SVGIG (reference sequence). This CDR3 is built from 13 residues. V lost 2 bases, J lost 0 bases, and 0 bases stayed unmatched. CDR3 nucleotides: TGTGCCTGGAGTACAGGGGCTAACTATGGCTACACCTTC. Its protein is CAWSTGANYGYTF.

The V gene is TRBV21-1, the J gene TRBJ2-1; the D call in the table, TRBD2, was not verified against the DNA. TRBV21-1 is a pseudogene. The CDR3 totals 16 residues. The CDR3, as DNA: TGTGCCAGCAGCAAAGTTGGGACTGCTGAATGGGGTGAGCAGTTCTTC. Its translation is CASSKVGTAEWGEQFF.

A remark on this clone: Other DNA variants within this sample encode the same CDR3. The chain uses TRBV7-2 and TRBJ1-3; 7 bases agree with TRBD1. J lost 2 bases, V lost 5 bases, and 0 bases had no gene match. Germline values: CDR1 SGHTA, CDR2 FQGNSA. CDR3 length: 13 amino acids. The CDR3, as DNA: TGTGCCAGCAGCGGGACAGCTGGAAACACCATATATTTT. Translated, it gives CASSGTAGNTIYF.

V usage is TRBV15 and J usage is TRBJ1-1, with 10 nucleotides matching TRBD1. The germline gives CDR1 LNHNV, CDR2 YYDKDF (reference sequence). This CDR3 is built from 16 residues. Losses at the gene ends were 5 bases for V and 3 bases for J; bases not matched to a gene: 9. CDR3 region: CATSGRQGAMYTEAFF. The CDR3 bases are TGTGCCACCAGCGGTCGACAGGGGGCGATGTACACTGAAGCTTTCTTT.

Concerning this clone: Other DNA sequences in the same sample also yield this CDR3. CDR3 amino acids: CASSLGAGSYNEQFF. The CDR3, as DNA: TGTGCCAGCAGCCTCGGAGCGGGAAGTTACAATGAGCAGTTCTTC. This chain uses TRBV3-1 (or the pseudogene TRBV3-2) with TRBJ2-1, with 7 bases identical to TRBD2. CDR1 is LGHDT and CDR2 is YNNKEL in the germline V gene (reference sequence). Unmatched junction bases numbered 7, after V lost 4 bases and J lost 4 bases. The CDR3 has 15 amino acids.

The rearrangement links TRBV5-4 to TRBJ2-3, with 8 bases aligning to TRBD1. Trimming removed 4 bases from V and 4 bases from J; junction bases left unmatched: 11. Germline V gives CDR1 SGHNT, CDR2 YYREEE (reference sequence). CDR3 size: 16 residues. CDR3 nucleotides: TGTGCCAGCAGCCATGGACAGGGTGAATACGCAGATACGCAGTATTTT. This encodes CASSHGQGEYADTQYF.

The chain links TRBV9 to TRBJ2-4, with TRBD2 matching 12 bases. The CDR3 totals 16 residues. Germline V gives CDR1 SGDLS, CDR2 YYNGEE. J gave up 2 bases and V 4 bases, and 4 bases lay outside the gene matches. The CDR3 loop reads CASSTLAGGSKNIQYF. The CDR3 region has the DNA TGTGCCAGCAGCACCCTAGCGGGAGGGTCCAAAAACATTCAGTACTTC.